One and the same sample provided the 23 T cell receptor beta chains below, sequenced in a study of CD8 T cells in Susac syndrome. It was with random hexamers that roughly 0.45 to 1 ug RNA was reverse transcribed. MiXCR, applied by TCRdb to the immunoSEQ multiplex PCR reads, yields one record per CDR3 protein. The table has around 140,000 distinct CDR3 sequences, 75% to 90% seen once; the top ten hold around 0.51%. The sample was CD8+ T cells from PBMCs. The receptors originated from a human donor with multiple sclerosis.

J is TRBJ1-1 and V is TRBV13; 9 positions match TRBD1. Germline-derived CDR1 and CDR2 are PRHDT and FYEKMQ (reference sequence). The CDR3 sequence is 17 residues long. V shed 4 bases, J shed 8 bases, and the junction held 17 bases outside the gene matches. The CDR3 reads CASSYSIQDRGPLEAFF. CDR3 sequence (DNA): TGTGCCAGCAGCTATTCGATTCAGGACAGGGGCCCCCTCGAAGCTTTCTTT.

The genes are TRBV12-3 or TRBV12-4 and TRBJ2-3; maybe TRBD2 (5 bases). The CDR3 runs to 16 residues. V lost 0 bases, J lost 6 bases, and 16 bases lay in between. The CDR3 region has the DNA TGTGCCAGCAGTTTAGCGAGGTGGAGGTTCGTGGATACGCAGTATTTT. Protein: CASSLARWRFVDTQYF.

This clonotype was found a few times. The gene calls are TRBV4-1 and TRBJ1-2; 9 nucleotides match TRBD1. The trim removed 4 bases at V and 3 bases at J, leaving 9 bases unmatched. CDR1 and CDR2 from the germline V gene are MGHRA and YSYEKL. This CDR3 has 16 amino acids. For the CDR3, the DNA is TGCGCCAGCAGCCCGGGACAGGGCGTCGATGACTATGGCTACACCTTC. It translates to CASSPGQGVDDYGYTF.

This clonotype has just one count. The gene calls are TRBV7-3 and TRBJ1-6; no reliable D call. The germline V gene encodes CDR1 SGHTA and CDR2 FQGTGA. Trimming shortened V by 7 bases and J by 7 bases, and 11 bases separated the two germline ends. This CDR3 contains 13 residues. In DNA form, the CDR3 reads TGTGCCAGCAAGGAGGGATTCAATTCACCCCTCCACTTT. Its protein product is CASKEGFNSPLHF.

This chain joins TRBV5-6 and TRBJ1-1; D gene uncertain. The CDR3 runs to 11 residues. Between the trimmed V and J ends, which lost 3 bases and 8 bases, there was a span of 8 bases. Germline V gene lookup returns CDR1 SGHDT and CDR2 YYEEEE. The CDR3, as DNA: TGTGCCAGCAGCTGGCTGGACGAAGCTTTCTTT. This sequence encodes CASSWLDEAFF.

The rearrangement uses TRBV7-9 and TRBJ1-5, with unresolved D. The germline V gene has CDR1 SEHNR and CDR2 FQNEAQ (reference sequence). The CDR3 spans 17 residues. V was clipped by 2 bases and J by 2 bases, with 16 bases between them. Here the CDR3 reads CASSLSRRSNRNQPQHF. CDR3 coding DNA: TGTGCCAGCAGCTTAAGCAGGCGGTCGAATCGCAATCAGCCCCAGCATTTT.

The chain is built from TRBV2 and TRBJ1-6, with D perhaps matching TRBD1 (5 bases). The CDR3 extends over 14 amino acids. V lost 4 bases and J 6 bases, leaving 10 bases between the germline ends. The germline gives CDR1 SNHLY, CDR2 FYNNEI. The CDR3 protein is CASSVGGANSPLHF. CDR3 in DNA: TGTGCCAGCAGTGTGGGGGGTGCTAATTCACCCCTCCACTTT.

J is TRBJ1-5 and V is TRBV19; D remains unclear. Trimming took 3 bases from V and 3 from J, leaving 12 bases between them. Germline V CDR1 and CDR2: LNHDA, SQIVND (reference sequence). The CDR3 is 15 residues long. CDR3 sequence (DNA): TGTGCCAGTAGTATTTGGACGGTGAACAATCAGCCCCAGCATTTT. Its translation: CASSIWTVNNQPQHF.

This sequence joins TRBV6-1 and TRBJ2-5; maybe TRBD2 (5 bases). The germline V gene has CDR1 MNHNS and CDR2 SASEGT. The V and J ends lost 5 bases and 2 bases respectively, with 12 bases between them. The CDR3 runs to 14 residues. CDR3 sequence (DNA): TGTGCCAGCAGTCGGAGAGGGCGGCAAGAGACCCAGTACTTC. Protein: CASSRRGRQETQYF.

This clonotype was seen only a few times. The J gene is TRBJ1-1, the V gene TRBV4-1, with TRBD1 as a possible D gene (5 bases). V was pared by 0 bases and J by 7 bases, with 15 bases between. This CDR3 is 15 amino acids long. Germline V gene data show CDR1 as MGHRA and CDR2 as YSYEKL. CDR3 DNA: TGCGCCAGCAGCCAAGATGGGGCCGGGGGACTTGAAGCTTTCTTT. Amino acids: CASSQDGAGGLEAFF.

V is TRBV19 and J is TRBJ1-3, with D unclear. This CDR3 spans 15 amino acids. In germline, CDR1 is LNHDA, CDR2 SQIVND (reference sequence). Trimming cost V 6 bases and J 0 bases, with 12 bases left between them. In nucleotides, the CDR3 is TGTGCCAGTAGCTCGCGGAGCTACTCTGGAAACACCATATATTTT. Protein: CASSSRSYSGNTIYF.

This clonotype occurred once. The chain carries TRBV14 and TRBJ2-1, with D unresolved. From germline, CDR1 is SGHDN and CDR2 FVKESK. The CDR3 consists of 13 residues. V shed 3 bases and J shed 10 bases, with 13 bases lying between them. CDR3 sequence (DNA): TGTGCCAGCAGCCACTATATGCAGATAGAGCAGTTCTTC. This translates into CASSHYMQIEQFF.

The V gene is TRBV3-1, the J gene TRBJ1-2; D unclear. The CDR3 covers 15 residues. Germline assignment: CDR1 LGHDT and CDR2 YNNKEL (reference sequence). Trimming removed 2 bases at V and 5 bases at J, with 15 bases between. For the CDR3, the DNA is TGTGCCAGCAGCCAACGTCCCCTGCATTGGTATGGCTACACCTTC. This translates into CASSQRPLHWYGYTF.

This chain joins TRBV6-5 and TRBJ1-1; D possibly corresponds to TRBD1 (5 bases). The CDR3 sequence is 10 residues long. Germline CDR1 MNHEY, CDR2 SVGAGI. CDR3 sequence reads: CAALGQAAFF. The CDR3 DNA reads as TGTGCAGCCCTGGGGCAGGCGGCTTTCTTT.

The rearrangement links TRBV24-1 to TRBJ2-1; 9 bases are shared with TRBD1. The CDR3 length is 14 residues. CDR1 is KGHDR and CDR2 is SFDVKD in the germline V gene. Trimming at V came to 4 bases and at J to 7 bases, leaving 4 bases not matched to a gene. Here the CDR3 reads CATSDGTGRNEQFF. Here the CDR3 DNA reads TGTGCCACCAGTGACGGGACAGGGCGGAATGAGCAGTTCTTC.

The chain uses TRBV5-6 and TRBJ1-6, with a tentative D call TRBD1 (6 bases). There are 15 residues in the CDR3. V dropped 4 bases and J dropped 7 bases, with 15 bases sitting between them. Germline assignment: CDR1 SGHDT and CDR2 YYEEEE. The CDR3 region is CASSPPGQRNSPLHF. CDR3 DNA sequence: TGTGCCAGCAGCCCTCCCGGACAGCGGAATTCACCCCTCCACTTT.

This clonotype showed up just a few times. V usage is TRBV11-2 and J usage is TRBJ2-2, with no clear D. Trimming pared 4 bases from V and 5 bases from J, leaving 11 bases between. Germline CDR1 SGHAT, CDR2 FQNNGV. The CDR3 consists of 14 residues. The CDR3 protein is CASSSQGPTGELFF. CDR3 DNA sequence: TGTGCCAGCAGCTCCCAAGGGCCTACCGGGGAGCTGTTTTTT.

The chain couples TRBV9 to TRBJ1-1, with TRBD1 identical over 7 bases. Trimming cost V 2 bases and J 5 bases; bases outside gene matches: 6. The CDR3 totals 14 residues. Germline V lookup: CDR1 SGDLS, CDR2 YYNGEE. CDR3 in DNA: TGTGCCAGCAGCGTCGGGACAGCGTTGACTGAAGCTTTCTTT. This codes for CASSVGTALTEAFF.

V gene TRBV27 combines with J gene TRBJ1-2, with D hard to call. This CDR3 is 15 amino acids long. In germline, CDR1 is MNHEY, CDR2 SMNVEV (reference sequence). V was trimmed by 8 bases and J by 3 bases, leaving 19 bases between them. This chain's CDR3 is CASSSQPFGDYGYTF. DNA of the CDR3: TGTGCCAGCTCCTCTCAACCGTTTGGGGACTATGGCTACACCTTC.

The chain has TRBV13 and TRBJ2-1; possibly TRBD2 for D (6 bases). Germline lookup yields CDR1 PRHDT and CDR2 FYEKMQ (reference sequence). The CDR3 spans 16 residues. Trimming took off 6 bases at V and 7 bases at J, with 22 bases between the two ends. CDR3 DNA: TGTGCCAGCAGTATTAGTTTGGCGGGGCGATCAAATGAGCAGTTCTTC. It specifies CASSISLAGRSNEQFF.

J is TRBJ2-2 and V is TRBV7-3; 10 positions agree with TRBD2. Per the germline V gene, CDR1 is SGHTA and CDR2 is FQGTGA. CDR3 size: 15 residues. The trim removed 3 bases at V and 7 bases at J, leaving 5 bases unmatched. The CDR3 DNA is TGTGCCAGCAGCTTCCTAGCGGGAGCGGTCGGGGAGCTGTTTTTT. Protein: CASSFLAGAVGELFF. Full variable domain (rest looked up from reference TRBV7-3 and TRBJ2-2): GAGVSQTPSNKVTEKGKYVELRCDPISGHTALYWYRQSLGQGPEFLIYFQGTGAADDSGLPNDRFFAVRPEGSVSTLKIQRTERGDSAVYLCASSFLAGAVGELFFGEGSRLTVL.

This clonotype was detected only once. The CDR3 DNA follows: TGTGCCAGCAGCTTAGATGTCGGCTATGGCTACACCTTC. Its translation: CASSLDVGYGYTF. The chain uses TRBV7-9 and TRBJ1-2; D is unresolved. V lost 1 base and J 4 bases, leaving 7 bases between the germline ends. The CDR3 covers 13 residues. The V gene's germline CDR1 is SEHNR and CDR2 FQNEAQ (reference sequence).

This chain links TRBV27 with TRBJ1-2; D is possibly TRBD1 (5 bases). CDR1 and CDR2 (germline): MNHEY, SMNVEV (reference sequence). CDR3 length: 15 residues. V was clipped by 5 bases and J by 3 bases, with 16 bases between them. Written as DNA, the CDR3 is TGTGCCAGCAGTCCTAGGGACGGAGTCTACTATGGCTACACCTTC. Amino acids: CASSPRDGVYYGYTF.